Shown below are 6 T cell receptor beta chains from a single sample sequenced in a study of T-cell reconstitution after alpha-beta-depleted transplantation in children (dated by TCRdb to about 2016). Libraries were made using PCR. Data came from an Illumina HiSeq 2500. TCR libraries were prepared with molecular barcoding, using unique molecular identifiers to normalize TCRbeta repertoire quantification. The public reads were reanalyzed by TCRdb: fastp trimming at Q25, MiXCR alignment, in-frame beta chains only. For every CDR3 protein sequence, its rows merge into one entry that carries the most common genes and DNA. This sample comprises 350,000 to 400,000 distinct CDR3 sequences, roughly 20% of them detected only once. The leading ten clones occupy approximately 3.8% of the sample. The starting material was PBMCs from the stem cell graft donor, obtained from the stem cell graft. These receptor sequences come from a human donor who donated a stem cell graft to a child with acute myeloid leukemia.

This clonotype has ten or more counts. The chain has TRBV12-3 or TRBV12-4 and TRBJ1-2; weak D call: TRBD1 (6 bases). The V gene lost 3 bases and the J gene lost 5 bases, with 13 bases spanning the gap. The CDR3 totals 14 residues. In DNA form, the CDR3 reads TGTGCCAGCAGTTTGGGAACAGGGTATTATGGCTACACCTTC. Translated, it gives CASSLGTGYYGYTF.

The chain is built from TRBV24-1 and TRBJ2-3; 11 nucleotides align to TRBD2. CDR1 and CDR2 (germline): KGHDR, SFDVKD. Trimming cost V 9 bases and J 0 bases; bases outside gene matches: 10. The CDR3 loop spans 17 amino acids. The CDR3 is CATSGTSGKASTDTQYF. CDR3 DNA: TGTGCCACCTCCGGGACTAGCGGAAAAGCTAGCACAGATACGCAGTATTTT.

This clonotype has a handful of counts. The V call is TRBV25-1, the J call TRBJ2-1; 8 bases agree with TRBD2. V trimming: 3 bases; J trimming: 5 bases; junction bases outside the gene matches: 18. CDR3 size: 19 residues. The germline V gene has CDR1 MGHDK and CDR2 SYGVNS. The CDR3 loop is CASSDRGQGGLAGNNEQFF. The CDR3 coding sequence is TGTGCCAGCAGTGATCGGGGGCAGGGTGGGCTAGCGGGCAACAATGAGCAGTTCTTC.

V gene TRBV20-1 combines with J gene TRBJ2-5; TRBD1 agrees at 8 bases. With V trimmed by 3 bases and J by 2 bases, 5 bases remained unmatched. This CDR3 is built from 14 residues. Germline CDR1 reads DFQATT; CDR2 reads SNEGSKA (reference sequence). The CDR3 DNA reads TGCAGTGCTAGTGGACAGGGTTCACAAGAGACCCAGTACTTC. Translation: CSASGQGSQETQYF.

V gene TRBV5-1 combines with J gene TRBJ2-7, with 7 nucleotides matching TRBD1. V gave up 2 bases and J gave up 7 bases; unmatched junction bases: 6. Germline CDR1 reads SGHRS; CDR2 reads YFSETQ. The CDR3 has 13 amino acids. The CDR3 spells CASSFKTGVEQYF. The CDR3 nucleotides are TGCGCCAGCAGCTTTAAAACAGGGGTAGAGCAGTACTTC.

Many counts were recorded for this clonotype. The rearrangement links TRBV12-3 or TRBV12-4 to TRBJ2-7, with TRBD1 matching 8 bases. With V trimmed by 6 bases and J by 6 bases, 10 bases remained unmatched. The CDR3 length is 14 residues. The CDR3 coding sequence is TGTGCCAGCAGGCTGACAGGGGAATCGGGCGAGCAGTACTTC. Residues: CASRLTGESGEQYF.